One sample yielded the 3 T cell receptor beta chains listed below, sequenced in a study of a mutant IDH1 vaccine in newly diagnosed glioma listed by TCRdb under 2021. Reading the label with the study, this specimen's time point is: week 35, safety follow-up. A 20-mer mutant IDH1 peptide at 300 micrograms in Montanide made up each vaccine dose, which was injected subcutaneously together with topical imiquimod. The library was built by means of the immunoSEQ multiplex PCR assay. TCRdb provides this immuneACCESS table in a form limited to in-frame rearrangements. Some clones are lacking; in checked studies, under half of them reflect an unresolved V gene, and why the rest are absent is not known. The sample profile shows about 31,000 clones; about four fifths of them were found once. The biggest ten clones account for 15% of the sample. The antigens these receptors bind are not known. The sequenced sample was PBMCs, obtained from a glioma patient whose treatment included an IDH1 peptide vaccine. The receptors derive from a man aged 25-45 years with glioma.

The rearrangement joins TRBV5-4 to TRBJ2-7, with 8 bases lining up with TRBD1. The junction had 12 bases not matched to a gene; V was cut back by 2 bases and J by 5 bases. The length of the CDR3 is 16 residues. Looked up from germline, CDR1 is SGHNT and CDR2 is YYREEE (reference sequence). The CDR3 nucleotides read TGTGCCAGCAGCTTCCCCGGACAGGGATTGGTCGACGAGCAGTACTTC. Amino acid sequence: CASSFPGQGLVDEQYF.

The chain employs TRBV5-1 and TRBJ2-1, with D perhaps TRBD2 (5 bases). The germline V gene encodes CDR1 SGHRS and CDR2 YFSETQ. Trimming removed 4 bases from V and 6 bases from J, with 14 bases in between. This CDR3 is built from 14 residues. CDR3 nucleotides: TGCGCCAGCAGCCCCGGGGTTTCTAGCAATGAGCAGTTCTTC. It yields the protein CASSPGVSSNEQFF.

The rearrangement uses TRBV10-3 and TRBJ1-2; D uncertain. The V gene lost 2 bases and the J gene lost 0 bases, with 7 bases spanning the gap. This CDR3 comprises 14 residues. CDR1 is ENHRY and CDR2 is SYGVKD in the germline V gene. The CDR3 here is CAISETETNYGYTF. The CDR3 DNA is TGTGCCATCAGTGAGACGGAGACTAACTATGGCTACACCTTC.